Each of the 25 T cell receptor beta chains below was sequenced from the same sample in a study of cytomegalovirus exposure and HLA in healthy donors. PCR involved 60 Vbeta and 13 Jbeta primers. Sequenced by immunoSEQ multiplex PCR; TCRdb stores in-frame clones only, minus some. The sample yields roughly 230,000 clones, about nine tenths seen once. The sequencing input was PBMCs. The receptors here all came from a girl aged 2-10 years in good health and CMV-seronegative.

The chain links TRBV5-4 to TRBJ1-6; 8 bases are a match to TRBD1. V trimming: 0 bases; J trimming: 6 bases; junction bases outside the gene matches: 5. CDR1 is SGHNT and CDR2 is YYREEE in the germline V gene (reference sequence). The length of the CDR3 is 16 residues. CDR3 nucleotides: TGTGCCAGCAGCTTGGGCGGGACAGGTCTTAATTCACCCCTCCACTTT. Encoded protein: CASSLGGTGLNSPLHF.

The chain carries TRBV7-2 and TRBJ1-4; 7 bases are shared with TRBD1. CDR3 length: 14 residues. The germline CDR1 and CDR2 sequences are SGHTA and FQGNSA. V dropped 1 base and J dropped 7; count of bases not matched to a gene: 3. The DNA of the CDR3 is TGTGCCAGCAGCTTAGTTACAGGGGCTGAAAAACTGTTTTTT. Its protein product is CASSLVTGAEKLFF. Complete variable domain (other parts from reference TRBV7-2 and TRBJ1-4): GAGVSQSPSNKVTEKGKDVELRCDPISGHTALYWYRQSLGQGLEFLIYFQGNSAPDKSGLPSDRFSAERTGGSVSTLTIQRTQQEDSAVYLCASSLVTGAEKLFFGSGTQLSVL.

The chain has TRBV6-1 and TRBJ1-1; D unresolved. The CDR3 has 10 residues. Trimming took 6 bases from V and 7 from J, leaving 6 bases between them. Per germline, CDR1 MNHNS and CDR2 SASEGT. The CDR3 DNA is TGTGCCAGCAGCCAGTATGAAGCTTTCTTT. Its translation is CASSQYEAFF.

The chain combines TRBV7-9 with TRBJ2-5; unclear D gene. The DNA end favors TRBJ2-7, so the J call may be wrong. This CDR3 has 13 amino acids. The germline V gene encodes CDR1 SEHNR and CDR2 FQNEAQ (reference sequence). The chain's CDR3 is CASSLSENYEQYF. The DNA for the CDR3 is TGTGCCAGCAGCTTGTCTGAAAACTACGAGCAGTACTTC.

The chain is built from TRBV19 and TRBJ1-2; weak D call: TRBD1 (5 bases). Germline V gene lookup returns CDR1 LNHDA and CDR2 SQIVND (reference sequence). The germline V and J ends were trimmed by 3 bases and 8 bases, with 13 bases remaining between them. This CDR3 has 13 amino acids. In DNA form, the CDR3 reads TGTGCCAGTAGTATTGAGGGGAGGGCCGGCTACACCTTC. Its protein product is CASSIEGRAGYTF.

CDR3 sequence (DNA): TGTGCCAGCAGCTCCAGGACAGGATTCTACAATGAGCAGTTCTTC. Its protein product is CASSSRTGFYNEQFF. J is TRBJ2-1 and V is TRBV9; 7 bases align to TRBD1. The CDR3 totals 15 residues. The germline V gene encodes CDR1 SGDLS and CDR2 YYNGEE. V shed 4 bases and J 3 bases; nucleotides not matched to a gene: 7.

This chain joins TRBV12-2 and TRBJ1-3. TRBV12-2 is a pseudogene locus. This CDR3 contains 16 residues. The CDR3 region has the DNA TGTGCAAGTCGCTTAGGTACAGCGGACTCTGGAAACACCATATATTTT. Translation: CASRLGTADSGNTIYF.

This chain uses TRBV5-5 with TRBJ1-4, with a possible D match to TRBD1 (5 bases). V shed 0 bases and J shed 15 bases, with 12 bases lying between them. The CDR3 sequence is 12 residues long. The V gene's germline CDR1 is SGHKS and CDR2 YYEKEE (reference sequence). The CDR3 coding sequence is TGTGCCAGCAGCTTGGACGGAGGGGTAATGTTTTTT. Protein sequence: CASSLDGGVMFF.

The chain combines TRBV29-1 with TRBJ1-5, with no clear D. The CDR3 runs to 12 residues. The ends were cut back, 4 bases at V and 1 base at J, with 5 bases in the middle. The germline CDR1 and CDR2 sequences are SQVTM and ANQGSEA. In DNA form, the CDR3 reads TGCAGCGTTGCGGGGAGCAATCAGCCCCAGCATTTT. Translating gives CSVAGSNQPQHF.

The chain couples TRBV28 to TRBJ2-5; D unclear. The CDR3 totals 13 residues. Per germline, CDR1 MDHEN and CDR2 SYDVKM. V lost 3 bases, J lost 0 bases, and 5 bases lay in between. The CDR3 DNA reads TGTGCCAGCAGTTTCATCAACCAAGAGACCCAGTACTTC. Amino acid sequence: CASSFINQETQYF.

This chain links TRBV25-1 with TRBJ2-4, with a possible D match to TRBD1 (5 bases). The CDR3 has 17 amino acids. Germline values: CDR1 MGHDK, CDR2 SYGVNS. The V and J ends lost 3 bases and 0 bases respectively, with 15 bases between them. In nucleotides, the CDR3 is TGTGCCAGCAGTGAGGGGTCAGGGCTAGGAGCCAAAAACATTCAGTACTTC. Its translation: CASSEGSGLGAKNIQYF. Based on the CDR3 plus reference TRBV25-1 and TRBJ2-4, the full variable domain is EADIYQTPRYLVIGTGKKITLECSQTMGHDKMYWYQQDPGMELHLIHYSYGVNSTEKGDLSSESTVSRIRTEHFPLTLESARPSHTSQYLCASSEGSGLGAKNIQYFGAGTRLSVL.

This sequence joins TRBV18 and TRBJ2-5; D ambiguous. The CDR3 runs 12 residues. Germline V gene data show CDR1 as KGHSH and CDR2 as LQKENI. With 3 bases removed from V and 10 bases from J, the gap between germline ends came to 12 bases. CDR3 in DNA: TGTGCCAGCTCACCCCGACCCGGAGTCCAGTACTTC. Its protein is CASSPRPGVQYF.

The chain uses TRBV11-2 and TRBJ1-1; 8 nucleotides agree with TRBD1. Germline V gene lookup returns CDR1 SGHAT and CDR2 FQNNGV. The V and J ends lost 5 bases and 3 bases, in that order; junction bases with no gene match: 5. The CDR3 has 14 amino acids. The CDR3 reads CASSLTGGYTEAFF. DNA of the CDR3: TGTGCCAGCAGCCTCACAGGGGGTTACACTGAAGCTTTCTTT.

The V gene is TRBV30, the J gene TRBJ2-2; weak D call: TRBD2 (5 bases). CDR3 length equals 14 residues. V was cut by 5 bases and J by 5 bases, with 15 bases left in between. The germline V gene has CDR1 GTSNPN and CDR2 SVGIG (reference sequence). The chain's CDR3 is CAWESTSGTGELFF. DNA of the CDR3: TGTGCCTGGGAATCTACTTCGGGGACCGGGGAGCTGTTTTTT.

A single count supports this clone. CDR3 sequence: CATSRGQQETQYF. CDR3 bases: TGTGCCACCAGCAGGGGACAGCAAGAGACCCAGTACTTC. This sequence joins TRBV15 and TRBJ2-5; 7 nucleotides match TRBD1. The ends lost 3 bases at V and 2 bases at J; junction bases unmatched: 0. Germline CDR1 reads LNHNV; CDR2 reads YYDKDF (reference sequence). This CDR3 spans 13 amino acids.

The chain combines TRBV5-6 with TRBJ1-1; a possible D gene is TRBD1 (5 bases). The CDR3 is 14 amino acids. The germline V gene encodes CDR1 SGHDT and CDR2 YYEEEE. With 7 bases removed from V and 0 bases from J, the gap between germline ends came to 13 bases. CDR3 DNA sequence: TGTGCCAGCGGTTGGGAGGGACTGAACACTGAAGCTTTCTTT. Protein sequence: CASGWEGLNTEAFF.

This chain joins TRBV11-2 and TRBJ2-7; 9 bases match TRBD2. The V gene's germline CDR1 is SGHAT and CDR2 FQNNGV. Germline trimming cut 1 base from V and 4 bases from J; bases unmatched to any gene: 11. CDR3 size: 17 residues. The CDR3 is CASSLGGLAGIPYEQYF. CDR3 coding DNA: TGTGCCAGCAGCTTAGGAGGGCTAGCGGGGATCCCATACGAGCAGTACTTC. The full variable domain, with the rest looked up from reference TRBV11-2 and TRBJ2-7, is EAGVAQSPRYKIIEKRQSVAFWCNPISGHATLYWYQQILGQGPKLLIQFQNNGVVDDSQLPKDRFSAERLKGVDSTLKIQPAKLEDSAVYLCASSLGGLAGIPYEQYFGPGTRLTVT.

This sequence joins TRBV5-4 and TRBJ2-7, with 11 bases fitting TRBD1. The CDR3 sequence is 16 residues long. The trim removed 0 bases at V and 1 base at J, leaving 3 bases unmatched. The germline V gene has CDR1 SGHNT and CDR2 YYREEE (reference sequence). The CDR3 here is CASSLVGQGASYEQYF. Written as DNA, the CDR3 is TGTGCCAGCAGCTTGGTCGGACAGGGGGCTTCCTACGAGCAGTACTTC.

The chain links TRBV27 to TRBJ2-1, with TRBD2 identical over 11 bases. V shed 5 bases and J 9 bases; nucleotides not matched to a gene: 15. This CDR3 region has 17 residues. CDR1 is MNHEY and CDR2 is SMNVEV in the germline V gene (reference sequence). CDR3: CASSPDRPSGRMGEQFF. DNA for the CDR3: TGTGCCAGCAGTCCCGACAGACCTAGCGGGAGGATGGGTGAGCAGTTCTTC.

The chain joins TRBV28 to TRBJ1-5, with TRBD1 matching 7 bases. Germline V gene data show CDR1 as MDHEN and CDR2 as SYDVKM. CDR3 length equals 17 residues. V shed 1 base, J shed 5 bases, and the junction held 11 bases outside the gene matches. DNA of the CDR3: TGTGCCAGCAGTTTATCGCCCAGGACAGGTTGGCATCAGCCCCAGCATTTT. Its protein is CASSLSPRTGWHQPQHF.

The rearrangement joins TRBV5-1 to TRBJ2-2, with D tentatively TRBD2 (7 bases). The CDR3 spans 15 residues. The V gene lost 1 base and the J gene lost 5 bases, with 12 bases spanning the gap. Germline V gene lookup returns CDR1 SGHRS and CDR2 YFSETQ. CDR3 in DNA: TGCGCCAGCAGCTTGCAACAGGGAGGGACCGGGGAGCTGTTTTTT. Protein: CASSLQQGGTGELFF.

V is TRBV7-9 and J is TRBJ2-1; 13 bases are a match to TRBD2. CDR1 SEHNR and CDR2 FQNEAQ come from the germline V gene (reference sequence). The CDR3 has 18 residues. The J segment lost 0 bases and the V segment lost 5 bases, leaving 7 bases of the junction unmatched. In DNA, the CDR3 is TGTGCCAGCAGCCCGACTAGCGGGGGGCAAAGCTCCTACAATGAGCAGTTCTTC. It encodes CASSPTSGGQSSYNEQFF.

The genes are TRBV7-9 and TRBJ1-4, with no clear D. The V gene lost 5 bases and the J gene lost 0 bases, with 7 bases spanning the gap. Germline CDR1 reads SEHNR; CDR2 reads FQNEAQ (reference sequence). The CDR3 sequence is 14 residues long. The CDR3 spells CASSPFATNEKLFF. Written as DNA, the CDR3 is TGTGCCAGCAGCCCGTTTGCAACTAATGAAAAACTGTTTTTT.

The chain links TRBV9 to TRBJ1-2, with D possibly TRBD1 on 5 matching bases. The ends were cut back, 3 bases at V and 0 bases at J, with 15 bases in the middle. This CDR3 has 16 residues. Germline V gene sequence: CDR1 SGDLS, CDR2 YYNGEE. CDR3 protein: CASSARTLLTNYGYTF. The CDR3 DNA reads as TGTGCCAGCAGCGCCCGGACACTTCTTACTAACTATGGCTACACCTTC.

CDR3 loop: CASSLGVGGMENIQYF. The CDR3 nucleotides are TGTGCCAGCAGCTTAGGGGTAGGGGGCATGGAAAACATTCAGTACTTC. This chain joins TRBV13 and TRBJ2-4; 7 bases line up with TRBD1. The CDR3 contains 16 residues. V was clipped by 0 bases and J by 5 bases; unmatched bases: 7. Germline V gene sequence: CDR1 PRHDT, CDR2 FYEKMQ (reference sequence).